The clone carrying this T cell receptor (beta chain) was seen repeatedly, ten times or more. The target antigen is unknown. This entry is derived from a study of response to subunit inactivated influenza vaccine. The study's findings and limits: Only a handful of new T cells, the authors suggested, are recruited with each seasonal influenza vaccination.

The CDR3 length is 13 residues. Germline V gene lookup returns CDR1 SGHRS and CDR2 YFSETQ. The trim removed 4 bases at V and 8 bases at J, leaving 3 bases unmatched. MiXCR was run by TCRdb on the RT-PCR reads, yielding one entry per CDR3 protein. The profile covers 500,000 or so distinct CDR3 sequences, with about 17% appearing a single time and 2.5% to 3.5% taken by the ten largest. The sequencing here drew on CD4+ T cells sorted from PBMCs, taken 23 months after vaccination. The TCR was taken from a man aged 50-75 years who received an inactivated influenza vaccine. J is TRBJ1-6 and V is TRBV5-1; 7 nucleotides agree with TRBD1. CDR3 sequence (DNA): TGCGCCAGCAGCCCAGACAGGGATTCACCCCTCCACTTT. Translating it yields CASSPDRDSPLHF.